This T cell receptor beta chain was captured by sequencing in a study of monozygotic twins with inflammatory bowel disease. Collection of a roughly 2.4 ml blood sample took place per donor. Per individual sample, eight separate reactions were used to make cDNA. Nested amplification of TCRalpha and TCRbeta cDNA involved two PCRs of roughly 17 and 9 cycles. Following a re-call of the 5' RACE reads, TCRdb has one entry per CDR3 protein and lacks DNA. In all, the sample yields roughly 200,000 distinct CDR3 sequences. Points from the study as a whole: For IBD patients, clonotypes shared with others were fewer than for healthy twins, especially with disease activity.

On this clonotype itself: Its cognate antigen is unknown.

The CDR3 is 14 residues long. In germline, CDR1 is LGHNA, CDR2 YNFKEQ. The genes are TRBV4-2 and TRBJ2-1; no DNA is available, so the TRBD1 call from TCRdb remains unchecked. This sequence was found in a human donor with ulcerative colitis or Crohn's disease, or a healthy co-twin of an affected twin (not recorded which). Input material: blood. The CDR3 loop is CASSLQGGRDEQFF.